The 13 T cell receptor beta chains listed next were all sequenced from one sample in a study of blood T cell repertoires in COVID-19. The protocol was immunoSEQ multiplex PCR, while the TCRdb copy is restricted to in-frame clones and leaves out a portion. The table lists roughly 500,000 clones, 89% of them singletons. Sequenced: peripheral blood. The origin of the receptors is a man between 18 and 35 years old with COVID-19, enrolled during active disease.

The rearrangement links TRBV27 to TRBJ1-5, with D unclear. The germline V and J ends were trimmed by 7 bases and 6 bases, with 13 bases remaining between them. The V gene's germline CDR1 is MNHEY and CDR2 SMNVEV (reference sequence). The CDR3 consists of 13 residues. This CDR3 reads CASNFNAGQPQHF. CDR3 DNA: TGTGCCAGCAATTTTAATGCGGGTCAGCCCCAGCATTTT.

J is TRBJ2-7 and V is TRBV5-4; 11 nucleotides align to TRBD1. This CDR3 has 18 residues. The junction had 16 bases not matched to a gene; V was cut back by 4 bases and J by 4 bases. In germline, CDR1 is SGHNT, CDR2 YYREEE (reference sequence). The CDR3 reads CASSINRDRGTGRYEQYF. DNA for the CDR3: TGTGCCAGCAGCATTAACCGGGACAGGGGGACTGGAAGGTACGAGCAGTACTTC.

The rearrangement joins TRBV11-2 to TRBJ2-3; 9 nucleotides agree with TRBD2. CDR3 length: 17 residues. The germline CDR1 and CDR2 sequences are SGHAT and FQNNGV. The J segment lost 3 bases and the V segment lost 1 base, leaving 8 bases of the junction unmatched. CDR3 sequence: CASSLAMEAGGTDTQYF. The DNA for the CDR3 is TGTGCCAGCAGCTTAGCAATGGAAGCGGGGGGAACAGATACGCAGTATTTT.

This chain joins TRBV2 and TRBJ2-7; the match to TRBD1 covers 10 bases. After removal of 7 bases from V and 5 bases from J, the junction contained 8 bases not matched to a gene. Germline-derived CDR1 and CDR2 are SNHLY and FYNNEI. This CDR3 region has 14 residues. CDR3 coding DNA: TGTGCCAGCATCCAGGACAGGGGGGAGAACGAGCAGTACTTC. Its protein is CASIQDRGENEQYF.

The chain joins TRBV18 to TRBJ2-2, with D tentatively TRBD1 (6 bases). V was cut by 2 bases and J by 1 base, with 11 bases left in between. Germline CDR1 is KGHSH and CDR2 is LQKENI. CDR3 size: 16 residues. In DNA form, the CDR3 reads TGTGCCAGCTCACCAAGGACAGACTTGAACACCGGGGAGCTGTTTTTT. Residues: CASSPRTDLNTGELFF. The full variable domain, rest sourced from reference TRBV18 and TRBJ2-2, is NAGVMQNPRHLVRRRGQEARLRCSPMKGHSHVYWYRQLPEEGLKFMVYLQKENIIDESGMPKERFSAEFPKEGPSILRIQQVVRGDSAAYFCASSPRTDLNTGELFFGEGSRLTVL.

The chain uses TRBV25-1 and TRBJ1-4; a possible D gene is TRBD1 (5 bases). The V end lost 1 base, the J end lost 7 bases, and 7 bases lay between the germline ends. CDR1 and CDR2 (germline): MGHDK, SYGVNS. This CDR3 comprises 13 residues. CDR3 coding DNA: TGTGCCAGCAGTGAATGGGGGGTTGAAAAACTGTTTTTT. Translation gives CASSEWGVEKLFF.

V usage is TRBV18 and J usage is TRBJ2-7, with a tentative D call TRBD2 (6 bases). CDR3 length: 14 amino acids. Germline CDR1 KGHSH, CDR2 LQKENI. V shed 3 bases and J shed 5 bases, with 14 bases lying between them. CDR3 protein: CASSPGAGSHEQYF. The CDR3 nucleotides are TGTGCCAGCTCACCGGGCGCGGGGTCCCACGAGCAGTACTTC.

CDR3 amino acids: CVRSFSSSNEQFF. DNA of the CDR3: TGTGTCAGAAGCTTTTCAAGCTCCAATGAGCAGTTCTTC. The J gene is TRBJ2-1, the V gene TRBV7-5; the table's TRBD2 call for D was not verified on the DNA. TRBV7-5 is listed as a pseudogene. The CDR3 is made up of 13 amino acids.

The chain joins TRBV14 to TRBJ2-7, with 9 bases matching TRBD2. Germline lookup yields CDR1 SGHDN and CDR2 FVKESK. The CDR3 totals 16 residues. J lost 2 bases, V lost 3 bases, and 8 bases had no gene match. The CDR3 sequence is CASSQTRLAETYEQYF. The CDR3 DNA reads as TGTGCCAGCAGCCAGACCCGACTAGCGGAAACCTACGAGCAGTACTTC.

The CDR3 protein is CASSEGRGSLQETQYF. CDR3 nucleotide sequence: TGTGCCAGCAGTGAAGGGCGGGGGAGCCTCCAAGAGACCCAGTACTTC. This chain uses TRBV6-1 with TRBJ2-5; 7 bases agree with TRBD2. The J segment lost 1 base and the V segment lost 1 base, leaving 6 bases of the junction unmatched. Germline values: CDR1 MNHNS, CDR2 SASEGT. The CDR3 is 16 amino acids.

V and J are TRBV6-5 and TRBJ1-6; D possibly corresponds to TRBD1 (6 bases). The V gene lost 6 bases and the J gene lost 6 bases, with 12 bases spanning the gap. This CDR3 spans 14 amino acids. Germline-derived CDR1 and CDR2 are MNHEY and SVGAGI. Here the CDR3 reads CASSRDRINSPLHF. The CDR3 DNA reads TGTGCCAGCAGCCGTGACAGGATTAATTCACCCCTCCACTTT.

The chain recombines TRBV2 with TRBJ1-5, with TRBD1 matching 8 bases. CDR1 and CDR2 from the germline V gene are SNHLY and FYNNEI. Trimming removed 6 bases from V and 7 bases from J; junction bases left unmatched: 5. The CDR3 covers 13 residues. The CDR3 here is CASSLQGGQPQHF. CDR3 sequence (DNA): TGTGCCAGCAGCCTACAGGGGGGACAGCCCCAGCATTTT.

The chain couples TRBV2 to TRBJ1-6; D possibly corresponds to TRBD1 (5 bases). Trimming removed 2 bases at V and 9 bases at J, with 20 bases between. Germline V lookup: CDR1 SNHLY, CDR2 FYNNEI. This CDR3 is built from 17 residues. DNA of the CDR3: TGTGCCAGCAGTGAAAGGATTTCGGGGGTATTGGGTTCACCCCTCCACTTT. Its translation is CASSERISGVLGSPLHF.